Shown below are 20 T cell receptor beta chains from a single sample sequenced in a study of CD8 T cells in Susac syndrome. Reverse transcription of roughly 0.5 to 1 ug RNA was performed with random hexamers. TCRdb independently ran MiXCR on the immunoSEQ multiplex PCR reads; one entry per CDR3 protein. Of 300,000 or so distinct CDR3 sequences detected, about 90% appear once; the ten largest clones hold approximately 0.065%. Sequencing used CD4+ T cells from PBMCs. These receptors were collected from a human donor with multiple sclerosis.

The chain is built from TRBV10-3 and TRBJ2-4; possibly TRBD1 or TRBD2 for D (5 bases each). Germline values: CDR1 ENHRY, CDR2 SYGVKD. Trimming took 2 bases from V and 13 from J, leaving 15 bases between them. The CDR3 loop spans 13 amino acids. The CDR3: CAISEGQPWGQYF. The CDR3 DNA reads as TGTGCCATCAGTGAGGGGCAGCCCTGGGGGCAGTACTTC.

This clonotype was counted a single time. The CDR3 coding sequence is TGTGCCAGCAGCTTAAGAGGGACACCTGCTAACTATGGCTACACCTTC. Its translation: CASSLRGTPANYGYTF. The chain employs TRBV7-9 and TRBJ1-2, with a weak D call TRBD1 (6 bases). This CDR3 has 16 amino acids. Per germline, CDR1 SEHNR and CDR2 FQNEAQ (reference sequence). V shed 2 bases and J shed 0 bases, with 13 bases lying between them.

The rearrangement joins TRBV10-3 to TRBJ1-6, with 11 bases matching TRBD1. Unmatched junction bases numbered 3, after V lost 4 bases and J lost 10 bases. Germline V CDR1 and CDR2: ENHRY, SYGVKD. This CDR3 comprises 14 residues. The CDR3 DNA reads as TGTGCCATCAGTGTAGGGACAGGGGGATCACCCCTCCACTTT. Protein sequence: CAISVGTGGSPLHF.

This CDR3 is CAWSATAMNTEAFF. As DNA, the CDR3 is TGTGCCTGGAGTGCCACAGCTATGAACACTGAAGCTTTCTTT. The V call is TRBV30, the J call TRBJ1-1; no reliable D call. Germline assignment: CDR1 GTSNPN and CDR2 SVGIG (reference sequence). Trimming removed 1 base at V and 0 bases at J, with 9 bases between. There are 14 residues in the CDR3.

This chain uses TRBV3-1 with TRBJ2-7; TRBD1 might be the D (5 bases). Germline V gene data show CDR1 as LGHDT and CDR2 as YNNKEL (reference sequence). Trimming shortened V by 6 bases and J by 6 bases, and 9 bases separated the two germline ends. The CDR3 spans 11 residues. In nucleotides, the CDR3 is TGTGCCAGCAGTCGACAGCTCGAGCAGTACTTC. Amino acids: CASSRQLEQYF.

This clonotype has just one count. The V call is TRBV13, the J call TRBJ1-1; D unresolved. Germline CDR1 reads PRHDT; CDR2 reads FYEKMQ (reference sequence). The V end lost 5 bases, the J end lost 1 base, and 11 bases lay between the germline ends. The CDR3 loop spans 14 amino acids. The CDR3 here is CASSPALWNTEAFF. In DNA form, the CDR3 reads TGTGCCAGCAGCCCCGCCCTGTGGAACACTGAAGCTTTCTTT.

The V call is TRBV5-4, the J call TRBJ1-2; D not resolved. The CDR3 has 16 amino acids. Between the trimmed V and J ends, which lost 5 bases and 4 bases, there was a span of 21 bases. Germline V gives CDR1 SGHNT, CDR2 YYREEE (reference sequence). CDR3 sequence: CASRPRHTTKVYGYTF. The CDR3 coding sequence is TGTGCCAGCAGACCCCGACATACAACTAAGGTCTATGGCTACACCTTC.

The V call is TRBV27, the J call TRBJ2-4; D possibly matches TRBD1 or TRBD2 (7 bases each). V dropped 6 bases and J dropped 3 bases, with 21 bases sitting between them. Germline V gene lookup returns CDR1 MNHEY and CDR2 SMNVEV (reference sequence). The CDR3 spans 17 residues. The CDR3 sequence is CASSSFGRGHNKNIQYF. The CDR3 DNA follows: TGTGCCAGCAGCAGTTTTGGGAGGGGGCATAACAAAAACATTCAGTACTTC.

This chain connects TRBV30 to TRBJ1-2; a possible D gene is TRBD1 (5 bases). Germline V gives CDR1 GTSNPN, CDR2 SVGIG (reference sequence). The CDR3 extends over 13 amino acids. V was clipped by 3 bases and J by 4 bases, with 12 bases between them. In nucleotides, the CDR3 is TGTGCCTGGAGCCCCGGGACTGCCTATGGCTACACCTTC. As protein: CAWSPGTAYGYTF.

The chain uses TRBV5-1 and TRBJ2-2; D is ambiguous. Per the germline V gene, CDR1 is SGHRS and CDR2 is YFSETQ. V lost 1 base, J lost 6 bases, and 7 bases lay in between. The CDR3 runs to 13 residues. CDR3 in amino acids: CASSLTVAGELFF. In nucleotides, the CDR3 is TGCGCCAGCAGCTTGACAGTTGCCGGGGAGCTGTTTTTT.

This chain connects TRBV6-1 to TRBJ2-1; 13 nucleotides match TRBD2. The ends lost 5 bases at V and 9 bases at J; junction bases unmatched: 10. There are 16 residues in the CDR3. CDR1 and CDR2 (germline): MNHNS, SASEGT. The CDR3 protein is CASSPLLAGGPGEQFF. CDR3 DNA sequence: TGTGCCAGCAGTCCCCTACTAGCGGGAGGGCCGGGTGAGCAGTTCTTC.

The genes are TRBV30 and TRBJ1-5; 8 nucleotides align to TRBD1. Losses at the gene ends were 3 bases for V and 9 bases for J; bases not matched to a gene: 7. CDR1 and CDR2 from the germline V gene are GTSNPN and SVGIG (reference sequence). This CDR3 contains 13 residues. This CDR3 reads CAWSTGGLAPQHF. The CDR3 DNA reads as TGTGCCTGGAGCACAGGGGGGTTGGCGCCCCAGCATTTT.

The CDR3 sequence is CASSRQLNEKLFF. For the CDR3, the DNA is TGTGCCAGTAGTCGGCAGCTTAATGAAAAACTGTTTTTT. This chain links TRBV19 with TRBJ1-4; D uncertain. V lost 5 bases and J lost 4, with 8 bases in between. The CDR3 runs to 13 residues. CDR1 and CDR2 (germline): LNHDA, SQIVND (reference sequence).

The chain uses TRBV29-1 and TRBJ2-7; no definite D call. V lost 7 bases, J lost 2 bases, and 12 bases lay in between. Germline V gene data show CDR1 as SQVTM and CDR2 as ANQGSEA. The CDR3 is 12 residues long. The CDR3 bases are TGCAGCGCCTCCTACTTAGCCTACGAGCAGTACTTC. Amino acids: CSASYLAYEQYF.

The table lists this clonotype with a count of one. The chain joins TRBV30 to TRBJ2-1; 8 nucleotides line up with TRBD2. This CDR3 has 15 residues. V shed 1 base, J shed 6 bases, and the junction held 8 bases outside the gene matches. The V gene's germline CDR1 is GTSNPN and CDR2 SVGIG (reference sequence). The CDR3 reads CAWSGVTSGFNEQFF. In DNA, the CDR3 is TGTGCCTGGAGTGGGGTAACTAGCGGATTCAATGAGCAGTTCTTC.

This chain joins TRBV6-6 and TRBJ2-1, with D tentatively TRBD2 (6 bases). There are 13 residues in the CDR3. The V end was cut by 8 bases, the J end by 7 bases, with 15 bases between. Germline CDR1 is MNHNY and CDR2 is SVGAGI (reference sequence). CDR3 nucleotides: TGTGCCAGCGGAGGCGGGGCCGGGAATGAGCAGTTCTTC. Amino acid sequence: CASGGGAGNEQFF.

The rearrangement joins TRBV15 to TRBJ2-5; either TRBD1 or TRBD2 may fit D (5 bases each). CDR3 size: 15 residues. The V end lost 0 bases, the J end lost 2 bases, and 10 bases lay between the germline ends. CDR1 and CDR2 from the germline V gene are LNHNV and YYDKDF (reference sequence). The CDR3 DNA reads as TGTGCCACCAGCAGAGACCGGGGACCGCAAGAGACCCAGTACTTC. Translation gives CATSRDRGPQETQYF.

This chain joins TRBV20-1 and TRBJ2-7; 10 bases are a match to TRBD1. Per the germline V gene, CDR1 is DFQATT and CDR2 is SNEGSKA (reference sequence). The CDR3 covers 13 residues. V gave up 7 bases and J gave up 5 bases; unmatched junction bases: 8. The chain's CDR3 is CSGTGTGDHEQYF. CDR3 nucleotide sequence: TGCAGTGGGACCGGGACAGGGGATCACGAGCAGTACTTC.

In DNA form, the CDR3 reads TGTGCCAGCAGCCACGCAGGACTGAACACTGAAGCTTTCTTT. Residues: CASSHAGLNTEAFF. V and J are TRBV3-1 and TRBJ1-1; D ambiguous. V was shortened by 3 bases and J by 0 bases, with 8 bases between the two germline ends. This CDR3 is 14 amino acids long. The germline CDR1 and CDR2 sequences are LGHDT and YNNKEL (reference sequence).

The gene calls are TRBV3-1 and TRBJ1-5; the D is unclear. The germline V gene encodes CDR1 LGHDT and CDR2 YNNKEL (reference sequence). Trimming removed 0 bases at V and 6 bases at J, with 12 bases between. This CDR3 is built from 15 residues. The CDR3 sequence is CASSQDPQGVQPQHF. CDR3 sequence (DNA): TGTGCCAGCAGCCAAGATCCGCAAGGAGTTCAGCCCCAGCATTTT.